This T cell receptor beta chain was identified during a study of CD8+ T cells in alopecia areata (dated 2018 in TCRdb). Regarding the complete study: Treated patients were enrolled in an open-label pilot trial of oral tofacitinib at 5 to 10 mg twice daily for moderate-to-severe alopecia areata. Tofacitinib was given for 6 to 18 months, followed by 6 months of follow-up off drug to assess delayed response and recurrence. In both human patients and the C3H/HeJ mouse model, the study applied high-throughput TCRbeta sequencing to look at T cell clonal expansion in alopecia areata. Human TCRbeta sequencing covered scalp tissue and sorted CD4+ and CD8+ peripheral blood T cells from patchy and totalis/universalis alopecia areata patients and healthy controls. Biopsies were taken from tofacitinib-treated patients at baseline and at 4 and 24 weeks of treatment, and a later scalp biopsy was taken in several of the tofacitinib-treated patients. Scalp clonality was compared across normal scalp (n=4), patchy alopecia areata scalp (n=8), and alopecia totalis/universalis scalp (n=8). The RNA source kit depended on sample type: the PAXgene miRNA kit for fixed scalp, the miRNeasy kit for PBMCs, and the RNeasy kit for mouse skin. Amplification of TCRbeta CDR3 regions was done by immunoSEQ multiplex PCR using 35 Vbeta forward primers and 13 Jbeta reverse primers. General findings and caveats noted by the study authors: Shared TCR sequences between patients were less evident than in mice, which may be partly attributable to HLA diversity in the patient population. Unlike mouse skin, which is dominated by gammadelta T cells, normal human skin has resident alphabeta T cells that are also sequenced, and this complicates analysis of the scalp TCR repertoire. Lesional scalp, especially in alopecia totalis/universalis, showed higher clonality and more expanded CD8+ clones than normal scalp, suggesting antigenic drive.

Library method: the immunoSEQ multiplex PCR assay. RNA was extracted from all samples and reverse transcribed into cDNA as template for TCR sequencing. SuperScript III was used for first-strand cDNA synthesis, primed with a 2:1 mix of oligo-dT and random hexamers. Amplification bias was assessed with a synthetic immune receptor repertoire, and residual bias was removed computationally. The paper's processing steps were these. After raw reads were preprocessed to remove errors, the CDR3 was defined following IMGT conventions as running from the conserved cysteine to phenylalanine. Clonality was computed by normalizing Shannon entropy by log2 of the number of productive unique TCRs and subtracting the result from 1. Whether scalp clones were CD4 or CD8 was inferred by matching scalp TCRbeta sequences against CD4 and CD8 repertoires sorted from blood. This is the immuneACCESS table as TCRdb keeps it, with only in-frame sequences that have V and J called. A part of the clones is gone; compared with another copy, unresolved V genes explain less than half, and the rest is unexplained. That table supplies the V and J calls and clone size; D and trimming were determined from the DNA. The sample contains 200,000 to 250,000 clones, approximately 61% of them found a single time. The ten largest account for 0.45% of the sample.

On this clone itself: There is no known antigen for this receptor. No clone much larger than this one lies a single base away; base qualities are absent.

Counted from cysteine to phenylalanine, this CDR3 has 16 amino acids. The DNA shown is the 48-base CDR3, in frame from base 1. Trimming at the junction amounts to 5 bases on V and 0 bases on J, and the germline ends lie 17 bases apart. The sample's time point label is to be understood as: baseline before oral tofacitinib. Peripheral blood and lesional scalp punch biopsies were obtained from patients with alopecia areata. PBMCs were separated by density centrifugation and stained for CD3, CD4 and CD8, after which CD4+ and CD8+ T cells were sorted on a FACSAria. This sample comprised CD4+ T cells sorted from blood, obtained at week 0. The chain is assembled from TRBV23-1 and TRBJ2-7; the D gene is possibly TRBD1 or TRBD2, with 5 bases matching each. TRBV23-1 belongs to the ORF category, with a function that is uncertain. The receptor comes from a human donor with alopecia areata. The CDR3 region reads CASSDGDDESSYEQYF. The bases read TGCGCCAGCAGTGACGGGGACGACGAAAGCTCCTACGAGCAGTACTTC.